The rows below give T cell receptor beta chains drawn from one sample of a study of molecular identifiers for immune sequencing clone quantification. In TCRdb, the PCR reads were re-called with MiXCR into one record per CDR3 protein. Found here are about 500,000 distinct CDR3 sequences, 20% to 25% of them singletons; the top ten hold about 0.8%. The source material was naive CD8+ T cells from blood, with Jurkat cell RNA spiked in. These receptors were taken from a human donor in good health. Some libraries in this study had Jurkat cell RNA spiked in. The CDR3 runs from the conserved cysteine through the conserved F or W. Clone size, where shown, is once, few, many, or a class for clones that have expanded.

NA TRBJ1-5 TRBV4-1 CASSQQTIRQQPQHF
few TRBJ2-5 TRBV7-9 CASSLFPETQYF
few TRBJ1-1 TRBV4-1 CASSQIGTGALGTEAFF
few TRBJ2-3 TRBV20-1 CSARDLAGIVADTQYF
few TRBJ2-2 TRBV30 CAWIDTTGELFF
NA TRBJ2-5 TRBV13 CASSPSRGPGETQYF
few TRBJ2-7 TRBV3-1 CASSHGTGGAYEQYF
NA TRBJ2-1 TRBV3-1 CASSQDPPDSPYNEQFF
NA TRBJ1-1 TRBV23-1 CASSHQSTGTGFICIGNTEAFF
few TRBJ1-6 TRBV27 CASSSDSPRDSPLHF
NA TRBJ2-1 TRBV7-3 CASSLSRTSGSGSYNEQFF
many TRBJ2-7 TRBV27 CASSLWGNYQDEQYF
NA TRBJ1-1 TRBV6-2/TRBV6-3 CASSWGGNTEAFF
many TRBJ2-3 TRBV13 CASSLESLAGTDTQYF
many TRBJ2-1 TRBV29-1 CSVGGLAGTPEQFF
few TRBJ2-7 TRBV20-1 CSANGLAGLYEQYF
many TRBJ1-1 TRBV28 CASSFPGPQGEAFF
NA TRBJ2-3 TRBV27 CASSWLLGGRDTQYF
few TRBJ1-5 TRBV28 CASSPGTDSNQSQHF
many TRBJ1-3 TRBV7-8 CASSLVGAGNTIYF
many TRBJ2-7 TRBV27 CASSLGSSGAYEQYF
many TRBJ2-3 TRBV5-6 CASRYGAFSTDTQYF
few TRBJ2-1 TRBV5-1 CASSLARLADNEQFF
few TRBJ2-2 TRBV5-6 CASSLEIHPGQGAVGELFF
NA TRBJ1-1 TRBV30 CALDGGAAEAFF
many TRBJ1-5 TRBV7-9 CASSLAGYQPQHF
few TRBJ2-2 TRBV7-9 CASSQPGQGNTGELFF
NA TRBJ2-7 TRBV5-4 CASSSGLAPDEQYF
NA TRBJ1-2 TRBV7-9 CASSSGQGSGYTF
many TRBJ2-7 TRBV14 CASSISGALYYEQYF
many TRBJ2-2 TRBV3-1 CASSQLAGLNTGELFF
few TRBJ1-1 TRBV20-1 CSARDRQGVVNPIEGTEAFF
NA TRBJ1-1 TRBV2 CAGSEWQGRNTEAFF
few TRBJ2-7 TRBV6-6 CASSYHPFDINYEQYF
many TRBJ2-5 TRBV20-1 CSARDRGFPDQYF
many TRBJ1-1 TRBV7-6 CASSHQSGVEAFF
few TRBJ2-7 TRBV6-6 CASSSRTGLTYEQYF
many TRBJ2-7 TRBV7-2 CASSSLQGAAYEQYF
NA TRBJ1-1 TRBV11-2 CASSLDGGWGTEAFF
NA TRBJ2-3 TRBV2 CASLVDTQYF
many TRBJ2-3 TRBV18 CASSPPGTPSVDTQYF
few TRBJ1-1 TRBV6-1 CASRIDREAEAFF
few TRBJ1-5 TRBV12-3/TRBV12-4 CASSLMGDGNQPQHF
few TRBJ1-1 TRBV30 CAWIVSEFTEAFF
NA TRBJ2-1 TRBV11-2 CASSLDSDDNGQFF
NA TRBJ2-5 TRBV11-2 CASSRVEETQYF
many TRBJ2-7 TRBV28 CASSLLQTGPGGEQYF
NA TRBJ2-1 TRBV12-3/TRBV12-4 CASRPERGAMYEQFF